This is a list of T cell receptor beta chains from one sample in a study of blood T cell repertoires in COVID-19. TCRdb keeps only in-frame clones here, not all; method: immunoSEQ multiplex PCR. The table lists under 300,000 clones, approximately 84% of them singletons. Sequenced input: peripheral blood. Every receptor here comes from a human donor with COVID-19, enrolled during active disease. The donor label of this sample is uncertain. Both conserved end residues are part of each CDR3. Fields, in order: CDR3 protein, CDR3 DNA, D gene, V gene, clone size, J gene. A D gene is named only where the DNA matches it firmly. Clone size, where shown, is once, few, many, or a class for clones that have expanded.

CDR3aa: CASSRQGATEAFF; CDR3nt: TGCGCCAGCAGCCGACAGGGGGCCACTGAAGCTTTCTTT; d_gene: TRBD1; v_gene: TRBV5-1; abundance: NA; j_gene: TRBJ1-1
CDR3aa: CSVEGTATGELFF; CDR3nt: TGCAGCGTTGAAGGGACAGCCACCGGGGAGCTGTTTTTT; d_gene: NA; v_gene: TRBV29-1; abundance: NA; j_gene: TRBJ2-2
CDR3aa: CASTLKQGNQPQHF; CDR3nt: TGTGCCAGCACCCTAAAACAGGGAAATCAGCCCCAGCATTTT; d_gene: NA; v_gene: TRBV28; abundance: NA; j_gene: TRBJ1-5
CDR3aa: CASSTRQGVWQFF; CDR3nt: TGTGCCAGCAGCACCCGACAGGGAGTTTGGCAGTTCTTC; d_gene: TRBD1; v_gene: TRBV7-8; abundance: few; j_gene: TRBJ2-1
CDR3aa: CASSQVGLAKNIQYF; CDR3nt: TGTGCCAGCAGCCAAGTAGGACTAGCCAAAAACATTCAGTACTTC; d_gene: NA; v_gene: TRBV3-1/TRBV3-2; abundance: NA; j_gene: TRBJ2-4
CDR3aa: CASTPRVDTEAFF; CDR3nt: TGTGCCAGTACCCCACGGGTAGACACTGAAGCTTTCTTT; d_gene: NA; v_gene: TRBV19; abundance: NA; j_gene: TRBJ1-1
CDR3aa: CASRDGRGVNQPQHF; CDR3nt: TGTGCCAGCAGGGACGGCAGGGGGGTTAATCAGCCCCAGCATTTT; d_gene: TRBD1; v_gene: TRBV28; abundance: NA; j_gene: TRBJ1-5
CDR3aa: CASSLEGGVDTEAFF; CDR3nt: TGTGCCAGCAGCTTGGAGGGAGGGGTGGACACTGAAGCTTTCTTT; d_gene: NA; v_gene: TRBV5-5; abundance: NA; j_gene: TRBJ1-1
CDR3aa: CASSSPDRVDIQYF; CDR3nt: TGTGCCAGCAGCTCCCCGGACAGGGTGGACATTCAGTACTTC; d_gene: TRBD1; v_gene: TRBV5-4; abundance: many; j_gene: TRBJ2-4
CDR3aa: CASSGGSHGYTF; CDR3nt: TGTGCCAGCAGCGGGGGGTCCCATGGCTACACCTTC; d_gene: NA; v_gene: TRBV7-3; abundance: NA; j_gene: TRBJ1-2
CDR3aa: CASSLAGGPETQYF; CDR3nt: TGTGCCAGCAGCTTAGCGGGAGGGCCAGAGACCCAGTACTTC; d_gene: TRBD2; v_gene: TRBV7-2; abundance: NA; j_gene: TRBJ2-5
CDR3aa: CASSQIPLAGGNNEQFF; CDR3nt: TGCGCCAGCAGCCAAATCCCACTAGCGGGAGGGAACAATGAGCAGTTCTTC; d_gene: TRBD2; v_gene: TRBV4-1; abundance: few; j_gene: TRBJ2-1
CDR3aa: CASSLIRGLNTEAFF; CDR3nt: TGTGCCAGCAGCTTAATTCGGGGGTTGAACACTGAAGCTTTCTTT; d_gene: NA; v_gene: TRBV7-3; abundance: once; j_gene: TRBJ1-1
CDR3aa: CASSPRGRSNTEAFF; CDR3nt: TGTGCCAGCAGCCCCCGTGGGCGTTCGAACACTGAAGCTTTCTTT; d_gene: NA; v_gene: TRBV7-3; abundance: NA; j_gene: TRBJ1-1
CDR3aa: CASSPGGALAGSKQYF; CDR3nt: TGTGCCAGCAGCCCCGGGGGGGCACTAGCGGGATCTAAGCAGTACTTC; d_gene: TRBD2; v_gene: TRBV7-2; abundance: once; j_gene: TRBJ2-7
CDR3aa: CAWSQGRNYGYTF; CDR3nt: TGTGCCTGGAGCCAGGGGAGAAACTATGGCTACACCTTC; d_gene: NA; v_gene: TRBV30; abundance: NA; j_gene: TRBJ1-2
CDR3aa: CASSLEYSYGYTF; CDR3nt: TGTGCCAGCAGCTTAGAGTACAGCTATGGCTACACCTTC; d_gene: NA; v_gene: TRBV7-2; abundance: NA; j_gene: TRBJ1-2
CDR3aa: CASHTFPRSGELFF; CDR3nt: TGTGCCAGCCATACATTTCCTAGGAGCGGGGAGCTGTTTTTT; d_gene: NA; v_gene: TRBV27; abundance: NA; j_gene: TRBJ2-2
CDR3aa: CASSSGTSREQYF; CDR3nt: TGTGCCAGCAGCTCCGGAACTAGCCGCGAGCAGTACTTC; d_gene: NA; v_gene: TRBV7-3; abundance: NA; j_gene: TRBJ2-7
CDR3aa: CAWRGDSREEQFF; CDR3nt: TGTGCCTGGAGGGGGGACTCTAGGGAGGAGCAGTTCTTC; d_gene: NA; v_gene: TRBV30; abundance: NA; j_gene: TRBJ2-1